This TCR beta chain was recovered during a study of blood T cell repertoires in COVID-19. The wider study: COVID-19 samples, acute and convalescent, were from the United States, Italy and Spain.

In the original workflow: Cell counts per sample came from amplifying reference gene primers. Produced via immunoSEQ multiplex PCR; TCRdb's table is partial and in-frame only. V and J calls and clone size are copied from that table; D and trimming were computed from the DNA. This table has about 260,000 clones, roughly nine tenths appearing once. V was trimmed by 0 bases and J by 0 bases, leaving 8 bases between them. CDR1 and CDR2 from the germline V gene are LNHNV and YYDKDF (reference sequence). The CDR3 sequence is 15 residues long. The source of this sequence is a man aged 35-49 years with active or convalescent COVID-19. The source material was peripheral blood. This sequence joins TRBV15 and TRBJ1-2, with no clear D. As DNA, the CDR3 is TGTGCCACCAGCAGAGATGCGGCGGCTAACTATGGCTACACCTTC. Its translation is CATSRDAAANYGYTF.